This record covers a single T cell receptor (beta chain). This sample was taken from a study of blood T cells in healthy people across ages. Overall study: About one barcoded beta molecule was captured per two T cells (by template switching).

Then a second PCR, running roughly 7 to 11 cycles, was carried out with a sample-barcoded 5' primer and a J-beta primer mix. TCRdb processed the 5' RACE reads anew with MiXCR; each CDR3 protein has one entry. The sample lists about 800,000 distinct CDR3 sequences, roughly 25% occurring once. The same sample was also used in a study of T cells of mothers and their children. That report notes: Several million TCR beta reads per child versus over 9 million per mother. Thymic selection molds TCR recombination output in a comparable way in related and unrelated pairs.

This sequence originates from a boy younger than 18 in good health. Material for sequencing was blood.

The CDR3 DNA sequence: TGTGCCAGCAGTCAGGTGGGACCCGGGGAGCTGTTTTTT. Translating gives CASSQVGPGELFF. V and J are TRBV5-5 and TRBJ2-2; D assignment may be TRBD1 or TRBD2 (5 bases each). The CDR3 is 13 residues long. The V gene's germline CDR1 is SGHKS and CDR2 YYEKEE (reference sequence). Trimming shortened V by 5 bases and J by 6 bases, and 11 bases separated the two germline ends.